These 28 T cell receptor beta chains were all obtained from the same sample, sequenced in a study of vaccination effects on CD4 cells after COVID-19. Generated by immunoSEQ multiplex PCR, the TCRdb table keeps only in-frame clones and is missing some. The sample has more than 20,000 clones; 69% are singletons. Their cognate antigens are unknown. Ahead of sequencing, the ViraFEST assay grew antigen-specific CD4+ T cells using viral peptide pools. Culture proceeded for approximately nine days, and CD4+ T cells were then isolated. The person had PCR-confirmed SARS-CoV-2 infection between March and December 2020. The sequencing here drew on CD4+ T cells from PBMCs cultured with SARS-CoV-2 spike peptides, taken before COVID-19 vaccination. Source of these receptors: a human donor who had a prior SARS-CoV-2 infection.

The gene calls are TRBV5-6 and TRBJ1-2; D remains ambiguous. Trimming removed 1 base from V and 8 bases from J, with 21 bases in between. This CDR3 contains 16 residues. The germline V gene has CDR1 SGHDT and CDR2 YYEEEE. CDR3 amino acids: CASSLPTRPNDGGYTF. CDR3 DNA: TGTGCCAGCAGCTTGCCAACCCGACCCAACGACGGCGGCTACACCTTC.

The rearrangement uses TRBV7-9 and TRBJ2-5; TRBD2 matches 9 bases. Germline assignment: CDR1 SEHNR and CDR2 FQNEAQ (reference sequence). The CDR3 is made up of 14 amino acids. Trimming removed 8 bases from V and 5 bases from J; junction bases left unmatched: 9. CDR3 region: CASVPGLALETQYF. CDR3 nucleotides: TGTGCCAGCGTGCCGGGACTAGCTCTGGAGACCCAGTACTTC.

This clone appeared once. The CDR3 coding sequence is TGTGCCAGCAGCCCACATCGACAGAGCTCTGGAAACACCATATATTTT. It is translated as CASSPHRQSSGNTIYF. This chain joins TRBV7-2 and TRBJ1-3, with TRBD1 as a possible D gene (5 bases). Germline-derived CDR1 and CDR2 are SGHTA and FQGNSA. V dropped 5 bases and J dropped 0 bases, with 14 bases sitting between them. CDR3 size: 16 residues.

This rearrangement joins TRBV2 to TRBJ2-3, with D possibly TRBD2 on 5 matching bases. V lost 10 bases, J lost 5 bases, and 25 bases lay in between. Germline lookup yields CDR1 SNHLY and CDR2 FYNNEI. This CDR3 is built from 16 residues. The CDR3 loop reads CATTLRGMILEDTQYF. The CDR3 DNA is TGTGCCACCACACTAAGAGGGATGATCCTAGAAGATACGCAGTATTTT.

This chain joins TRBV9 and TRBJ1-3; D gene ambiguous. V gave up 2 bases and J gave up 2 bases, with 2 bases separating them. This CDR3 spans 12 amino acids. Germline V gives CDR1 SGDLS, CDR2 YYNGEE. CDR3 sequence: CASSVPGNTIYF. The CDR3 DNA sequence: TGTGCCAGCAGCGTCCCTGGAAACACCATATATTTT.

The V call is TRBV3-1 (or the pseudogene TRBV3-2), the J call TRBJ2-7, with D perhaps matching TRBD2 (7 bases). The CDR3 spans 15 residues. Trimming shortened V by 8 bases and J by 2 bases, and 19 bases separated the two germline ends. From germline, CDR1 is LGHDT and CDR2 YNNKEL (reference sequence). CDR3 DNA sequence: TGTGCCAGCTCACAAGGAGGGGGGGACCCCTACGAGCAGTACTTC. Translating it yields CASSQGGGDPYEQYF.

The rearrangement joins TRBV7-2 to TRBJ2-1; 13 nucleotides align to TRBD2. Per germline, CDR1 SGHTA and CDR2 FQGNSA. The CDR3 extends over 15 amino acids. Losses at the gene ends were 5 bases for V and 8 bases for J; bases not matched to a gene: 6. The CDR3 DNA is TGTGCCAGCAGCCTTGGACTAGCGGGGGTGGATGAGCAGTTCTTC. Its translation: CASSLGLAGVDEQFF. The full variable domain, in which reference TRBV7-2 and TRBJ2-1 provide the parts outside the CDR3, is GAGVSQSPSNKVTEKGKDVELRCDPISGHTALYWYRQSLGQGLEFLIYFQGNSAPDKSGLPSDRFSAERTGGSVSTLTIQRTQQEDSAVYLCASSLGLAGVDEQFFGPGTRLTVL.

The gene calls are TRBV2 and TRBJ2-2, with 8 positions matching TRBD1. With 9 bases clipped from V and 3 bases from J, the junction kept 9 bases outside the gene matches. Germline CDR1 and CDR2: SNHLY and FYNNEI. The CDR3 is made up of 15 amino acids. CDR3 sequence (DNA): TGTGCCAGTCATGGGGGACAGGTATACACCGGGGAGCTGTTTTTT. Translation gives CASHGGQVYTGELFF. Together with reference TRBV2 and TRBJ2-2, the CDR3 gives the full variable domain: EPEVTQTPSHQVTQMGQEVILRCVPISNHLYFYWYRQILGQKVEFLVSFYNNEISEKSEIFDDQFSVERPDGSNFTLKIRSTKLEDSAMYFCASHGGQVYTGELFFGEGSRLTVL.

The CDR3 region has the DNA TGTGCCAGCAGCGAGGGGGCAGGATATTACGAGCAGTACTTC. Its protein product is CASSEGAGYYEQYF. The rearrangement links TRBV11-2 to TRBJ2-7, with 7 bases identical to TRBD1. V trimming: 5 bases; J trimming: 4 bases; junction bases outside the gene matches: 8. Germline loops: CDR1 SGHAT, CDR2 FQNNGV. The CDR3 extends over 14 amino acids.

J is TRBJ1-2 and V is TRBV3-1 (or the pseudogene TRBV3-2), with D perhaps TRBD1 (5 bases). V lost 0 bases and J lost 7, with 15 bases in between. The germline V gene encodes CDR1 LGHDT and CDR2 YNNKEL (reference sequence). The CDR3 sequence is 15 residues long. The CDR3 spells CASSQEWQGPGGYTF. The CDR3 DNA reads as TGTGCCAGCAGCCAAGAGTGGCAGGGACCGGGTGGCTACACCTTC.

This rearrangement joins TRBV11-1 to TRBJ1-4; D is unclear. CDR3 length: 13 amino acids. Germline CDR1 and CDR2: SGHAT and FQDESV (reference sequence). V gave up 3 bases and J gave up 2 bases, with 4 bases separating them. DNA for the CDR3: TGTGCCAGCAGCTTCGGGACTAATGAAAAACTGTTTTTT. Protein product: CASSFGTNEKLFF.

This clone was seen only once. The rearrangement links TRBV6-2 or TRBV6-3 to TRBJ2-7; D uncertain. The CDR3 contains 13 residues. Germline CDR1 reads MNHEY; CDR2 reads SVGEGT. Trimming stripped 0 bases from V and 4 bases from J, with 7 bases between. In DNA, the CDR3 is TGTGCCAGCAGTTACTCGATTCTGTACGAGCAGTACTTC. Residues: CASSYSILYEQYF.

The gene calls are TRBV5-3 and TRBJ2-1, with 8 bases lining up with TRBD2. TRBV5-3 is noted as an ORF with a role that remains uncertain. The length of the CDR3 is 17 residues. The V and J ends lost 9 bases and 1 base, in that order; junction bases with no gene match: 15. The CDR3 protein is CAKRLSGSVSSYNEQFF. CDR3 nucleotide sequence: TGTGCCAAAAGACTAAGCGGGAGTGTCTCGTCCTACAATGAGCAGTTCTTC.

This clone was found a few times. For the CDR3, the DNA is TGTGCCAGCAGCGTGGGAAACACCATATATTTT. Translated, it gives CASSVGNTIYF. The chain carries TRBV14 and TRBJ1-3; D unclear. CDR1 and CDR2 from the germline V gene are SGHDN and FVKESK. The CDR3 is 11 residues long. With 5 bases removed from V and 4 bases from J, the gap between germline ends came to 3 bases.

The V and J genes are TRBV20-1 and TRBJ1-4, with D hard to call. Germline V gives CDR1 DFQATT, CDR2 SNEGSKA (reference sequence). There are 13 residues in the CDR3. V lost 3 bases and J lost 7, with 12 bases in between. This chain's CDR3 is CSASWSGSEKLFF. The CDR3 DNA reads TGCAGTGCTAGTTGGTCAGGTAGTGAAAAACTGTTTTTT.

The V and J genes are TRBV11-2 and TRBJ2-3; D is ambiguous. Trimming stripped 1 base from V and 4 bases from J, with 6 bases between. From germline, CDR1 is SGHAT and CDR2 FQNNGV. This CDR3 is 13 amino acids long. For the CDR3, the DNA is TGTGCCAGCAGCTTAGGTGCCCCAGATACGCAGTATTTT. It is translated as CASSLGAPDTQYF. Using reference TRBV11-2 and TRBJ2-3 for the parts outside the CDR3, the full variable domain is EAGVAQSPRYKIIEKRQSVAFWCNPISGHATLYWYQQILGQGPKLLIQFQNNGVVDDSQLPKDRFSAERLKGVDSTLKIQPAKLEDSAVYLCASSLGAPDTQYFGPGTRLTVL.

V is TRBV3-1 (or the pseudogene TRBV3-2) and J is TRBJ1-2; no firm D call. The germline V and J ends were trimmed by 0 bases and 3 bases, with 11 bases remaining between them. The germline gives CDR1 LGHDT, CDR2 YNNKEL (reference sequence). This CDR3 has 15 amino acids. The CDR3 region has the DNA TGTGCCAGCAGCCAAGACCATGCCCGCGACTATGGCTACACCTTC. It codes for CASSQDHARDYGYTF.

This clone has only one observation. The V gene is TRBV5-1, the J gene TRBJ1-4, with D maybe TRBD1 (6 bases). The CDR3 contains 13 residues. V dropped 4 bases and J dropped 4 bases, with 8 bases sitting between them. Per the germline V gene, CDR1 is SGHRS and CDR2 is YFSETQ. The CDR3 sequence: CASSRQDNEKLFF. The CDR3 DNA reads as TGCGCCAGCAGCCGACAGGATAATGAAAAACTGTTTTTT.

The gene calls are TRBV10-2 and TRBJ1-5; D gene unclear. The ends were cut back, 3 bases at V and 0 bases at J, with 6 bases in the middle. CDR3 length: 14 residues. Germline-derived CDR1 and CDR2 are WSHSY and SAAADI. The CDR3 reads CASSDRDSNQPQHF. CDR3 sequence (DNA): TGCGCCAGCAGTGATAGGGATAGCAATCAGCCCCAGCATTTT.

V gene TRBV5-1 combines with J gene TRBJ1-1; D gene uncertain. The CDR3 extends over 14 amino acids. The V end lost 0 bases, the J end lost 0 bases, and 6 bases lay between the germline ends. Germline assignment: CDR1 SGHRS and CDR2 YFSETQ. As DNA, the CDR3 is TGCGCCAGCAGCTTGGTACACTTGAACACTGAAGCTTTCTTT. Amino acid sequence: CASSLVHLNTEAFF.

This clone ranks as medium-sized. The rearrangement joins TRBV7-9 to TRBJ1-4; D remains ambiguous. V was trimmed by 5 bases and J by 2 bases, leaving 9 bases between them. There are 14 residues in the CDR3. CDR1 is SEHNR and CDR2 is FQNEAQ in the germline V gene (reference sequence). CDR3 sequence reads: CASSPQSTNEKLFF. As DNA, the CDR3 is TGTGCCAGCAGCCCGCAGTCTACTAATGAAAAACTGTTTTTT. Looking up the rest from reference TRBV7-9 and TRBJ1-4 gives the full variable domain: DTGVSQNPRHKITKRGQNVTFRCDPISEHNRLYWYRQTLGQGPEFLTYFQNEAQLEKSRLLSDRFSAERPKGSFSTLEIQRTEQGDSAMYLCASSPQSTNEKLFFGSGTQLSVL.

This clone showed up just once. The chain joins TRBV21-1 to TRBJ2-1; the table's D call, TRBD2, was not checked against the DNA. TRBV21-1 is a pseudogene segment. The CDR3 length is 19 residues. CDR3 sequence: CASSKRKTTPSRSYNEQFF. The CDR3 nucleotides read TGTGCCAGCAGCAAACGGAAGACTACTCCAAGCAGGTCCTACAATGAGCAGTTCTTC.

The J gene is TRBJ2-3, the V gene TRBV2, with 12 bases aligning to TRBD1. Germline V gene sequence: CDR1 SNHLY, CDR2 FYNNEI. After removal of 10 bases from V and 5 bases from J, the junction contained 7 bases not matched to a gene. The CDR3 loop spans 14 amino acids. The CDR3 nucleotides are TGTGCCACAGGAAGGGACAGGGGGCGAGATACGCAGTATTTT. Translation: CATGRDRGRDTQYF.

J is TRBJ2-1 and V is TRBV7-2; 11 bases are shared with TRBD2. The CDR3 consists of 17 residues. The junction had 13 bases not matched to a gene; V was cut back by 2 bases and J by 10 bases. Germline V gene data show CDR1 as SGHTA and CDR2 as FQGNSA. The CDR3 loop is CASSLFLTSGSVWEQFF. In DNA, the CDR3 is TGTGCCAGCAGCTTATTTTTAACTAGCGGGAGCGTCTGGGAGCAGTTCTTC.

This rearrangement joins TRBV6-5 to TRBJ2-2, with TRBD1 identical over 7 bases. With 4 bases clipped from V and 4 bases from J, the junction kept 6 bases outside the gene matches. There are 15 residues in the CDR3. From germline, CDR1 is MNHEY and CDR2 SVGAGI. This chain's CDR3 is CASSSQGLGTGELFF. The CDR3 nucleotides are TGTGCCAGCAGTTCACAGGGGCTGGGCACCGGGGAGCTGTTTTTT.

This chain uses TRBV6-6 with TRBJ1-4; D unresolved. V shed 0 bases and J shed 3 bases, with 8 bases lying between them. Germline V gene sequence: CDR1 MNHNY, CDR2 SVGAGI (reference sequence). The CDR3 loop spans 15 amino acids. CDR3 in amino acids: CASSYSKQSNEKLFF. CDR3 sequence (DNA): TGTGCCAGCAGTTACTCGAAACAGTCTAATGAAAAACTGTTTTTT.

V and J are TRBV28 and TRBJ1-2, with 8 bases identical to TRBD1. The CDR3 contains 13 residues. V shed 5 bases, J shed 7 bases, and the junction held 6 bases outside the gene matches. Germline assignment: CDR1 MDHEN and CDR2 SYDVKM. The CDR3 spells CASSLTGAGGYTF. The CDR3 coding sequence is TGTGCCAGCAGTCTGACAGGGGCGGGTGGCTACACCTTC.

The V and J genes are TRBV7-9 and TRBJ1-5; no clear D. The CDR3 contains 12 residues. Trimming took 6 bases from V and 5 from J, leaving 8 bases between them. Germline CDR1 and CDR2: SEHNR and FQNEAQ (reference sequence). CDR3 bases: TGTGCCAGCAGTTTAAGGGATCAGCCCCAGCATTTT. It codes for CASSLRDQPQHF.